This is a list of T cell receptor beta chains from one sample in a study of shared clonotypes between healthy human individuals. Sequencing was performed with immunoSEQ multiplex PCR; in TCRdb, only in-frame clones are kept and a portion is missing. The data contain about 680,000 clones, 73% of them seen just once; the ten biggest clones take up around 1.8%. The specimen sequenced was memory CD4+ T cells sorted from blood. The receptors originated from a woman in her 30s in good health. CDR3s include the opening cysteine and the closing phenylalanine or tryptophan. A D gene is named only where the DNA matches it firmly. Rows give clone size only sometimes, using once, few, many, or a class for an expanded clone.

V gene	clone size	J gene	D gene	CDR3 protein	CDR3 DNA
TRBV6-6	NA	TRBJ1-2	NA	CASSYGSQTYGYTF	TGTGCCAGCAGTTACGGTAGTCAGACCTATGGCTACACCTTC
TRBV9	NA	TRBJ2-1	TRBD2	CASSVVGTSGHNEQFF	TGTGCCAGCAGCGTAGTGGGGACTAGCGGACACAATGAGCAGTTCTTC
TRBV6-6	NA	TRBJ2-1	NA	CASSYGDPGYNEQFF	TGTGCCAGCAGTTATGGGGACCCGGGGTACAATGAGCAGTTCTTC
TRBV7-9	NA	TRBJ2-4	TRBD1	CASSRGTGGAAKNIQYF	TGTGCCAGCTCACGGGGAACAGGGGGCGCCGCCAAAAACATTCAGTACTTC
TRBV7-9	NA	TRBJ1-1	NA	CASSKSSNTEAFF	TGTGCCAGCAGCAAATCCAGCAACACTGAAGCTTTCTTT
TRBV19	NA	TRBJ2-5	TRBD2	CASSHTGLAVRETQYF	TGTGCCAGTTCGCATACGGGACTAGCGGTTAGAGAGACCCAGTACTTC
TRBV5-1	once	TRBJ2-1	NA	CASSLGGGPYEQFF	TGCGCCAGCAGCTTGGGGGGTGGACCCTACGAGCAGTTCTTC
TRBV5-6	NA	TRBJ2-5	TRBD1	CASSVNRGPQTQYF	TGTGCCAGCAGCGTAAACAGGGGGCCCCAGACCCAGTACTTC
TRBV30	NA	TRBJ1-5	NA	CAWSLQGNQPQHF	TGTGCCTGGAGTCTTCAGGGTAATCAGCCCCAGCATTTT
TRBV5-4	few	TRBJ2-7	NA	CASSLGRTGNYYEQYF	TGTGCCAGCAGCTTGGGGCGCACGGGGAACTACTACGAGCAGTACTTC
TRBV30	NA	TRBJ2-7	NA	CAWSVLSRGGGGTYEQYF	TGTGCCTGGAGTGTACTTAGCAGGGGAGGCGGGGGTACCTACGAGCAGTACTTC
TRBV9	NA	TRBJ2-2	NA	CASSVDGNTGELFF	TGTGCCAGCAGCGTAGATGGGAACACCGGGGAGCTGTTTTTT
TRBV6-1	NA	TRBJ1-1	NA	CASSEAQEFGTEAFF	TGTGCCAGCAGTGAAGCGCAGGAGTTCGGCACTGAAGCTTTCTTT
TRBV4-2	few	TRBJ1-2	NA	CASSQDVKAEISGYTF	TGTGCCAGCAGCCAAGATGTAAAGGCAGAAATCTCTGGCTACACCTTC
TRBV28	NA	TRBJ2-3	NA	CASSTTPFEQYF	TGTGCCAGCAGTACGACCCCGTTCGAGCAGTATTTT
TRBV5-1	many	TRBJ2-7	NA	CASSPGDRDTSEQYF	TGCGCCAGCAGCCCGGGGGACCGGGACACTTCCGAGCAGTACTTC
TRBV7-2	NA	TRBJ2-5	NA	CASSVVRETQYF	TGTGCCAGCAGCGTCGTCCGGGAGACCCAGTACTTC
TRBV30	NA	TRBJ1-2	NA	CAWAGFRGYTF	TGTGCCTGGGCGGGATTTCGGGGCTACACCTTC
TRBV6-5	once	TRBJ2-7	TRBD1	CASSYTGVEQYF	TGTGCCAGCAGCTACACAGGGGTCGAGCAGTACTTC
TRBV7-7	NA	TRBJ2-1	TRBD2	CASSPGLAGGRYEQFF	TGTGCCAGCAGCCCGGGACTAGCGGGAGGTAGATATGAGCAGTTCTTC
TRBV10-3	NA	TRBJ2-7	TRBD2	CAISGGTSGRSYEQYF	TGTGCCATCAGTGGAGGGACTAGCGGGAGGTCCTACGAGCAGTACTTC
TRBV11-2	NA	TRBJ2-3	NA	CASSPQGPDTQYF	TGTGCCAGCAGCCCCCAGGGGCCAGATACGCAGTATTTT
TRBV21-1	many	TRBJ2-1	NA	CASSKGTRGQTNEQFF	TGTGCCAGCAGCAAAGGAACCAGGGGGCAGACGAATGAGCAGTTCTTC
TRBV5-1	NA	TRBJ2-2	TRBD1	CASQRDSFTGELFF	TGCGCCAGCCAACGGGACAGCTTCACCGGGGAGCTGTTTTTT
TRBV15	NA	TRBJ2-1	NA	CATSRGASLNYEQFF	TGTGCCACCAGCAGAGGGGCTAGTTTGAACTATGAGCAGTTCTTC
TRBV10-2	NA	TRBJ2-2	NA	CASRGPLPGELFF	TGCGCCAGCAGAGGTCCGTTACCGGGGGAGCTGTTTTTT
TRBV7-8	once	TRBJ2-5	NA	CASSLAERIKETQYF	TGTGCCAGCAGCTTAGCCGAGCGGATCAAAGAGACCCAGTACTTC